What follows are 3 T cell receptor beta chains derived from one specimen sequenced in a study of T-cell reconstitution after alpha-beta-depleted transplantation in children. Preparing the TCRbeta library involved the use of unique molecular identifiers. TCRdb re-analysed the PCR reads in MiXCR, keeping a single row per CDR3 protein. The table lists 900,000 or so distinct CDR3 sequences, roughly 15% of them singletons, with 5% in the top ten. Sample: PBMCs, mostly from graft donor cells, taken 360 days after TCRalphabeta/CD19-depleted stem cell transplant. The receptors derive from a male patient aged 10 to 17 who had a stem cell transplant for acute lymphoblastic leukemia, so the T cells may come from the graft donor.

V is TRBV28 and J is TRBJ2-7; the D gene is possibly TRBD1 (6 bases). CDR1 is MDHEN and CDR2 is SYDVKM in the germline V gene. With 6 bases removed from V and 4 bases from J, the gap between germline ends came to 19 bases. This CDR3 spans 15 amino acids. CDR3 DNA: TGTGCCAGCAGGCTACTTCAGGGGAACTTTTACGAGCAGTACTTC. It specifies CASRLLQGNFYEQYF.

This clonotype was detected a few times. The gene calls are TRBV20-1 and TRBJ2-2; the match to TRBD2 covers 8 bases. The CDR3 has 17 residues. Germline loops: CDR1 DFQATT, CDR2 SNEGSKA (reference sequence). The V segment lost 0 bases and the J segment 5 bases; nucleotides outside the gene matches: 11. As DNA, the CDR3 is TGCAGTGCTAGAGATGAAGGAGCGGGAGTGTGGACCGGGGAGCTGTTTTTT. Translation gives CSARDEGAGVWTGELFF.

The chain uses TRBV25-1 and TRBJ2-3; the match to TRBD2 covers 11 bases. V trimming: 6 bases; J trimming: 5 bases; junction bases outside the gene matches: 19. Germline V gives CDR1 MGHDK, CDR2 SYGVNS. The CDR3 extends over 19 amino acids. The CDR3 bases are TGTGCCAGCAGAAGCTCTAGCGGGAGGTCACACCTGTGGGGAGATACGCAGTATTTT. Amino acid sequence: CASRSSSGRSHLWGDTQYF.